This TCR beta chain was documented in a study of T cell clonality in common variable immunodeficiency (dated by TCRdb to about 2015). This clone appeared many times. Its antigen remains undetermined. Read coverage stops 3 residues before the CDR3 terminus; the germline J gene supplies the remainder. Equivalent amounts of genomic DNA from CVID and control samples were used as sequencing input. For every sample, a 60 bp segment covering the rearranged TCRbeta CDR3 region was amplified and then sequenced. The immunoSEQ assay, a bias-corrected multiplex PCR combined with high-throughput sequencing, was used to amplify TCRbeta. Per the source publication's procedure: Each unique nucleotide sequence was treated as a clone and annotated with V, D and J genes, copy number and frequency. Sequences were labeled productive if in frame, and non-productive if out of frame or containing stop codons. As previously described, clonality was calculated on the basis of Shannon's entropy. The predicted amino acid sequences of productive clones were used to derive mean CDR3 Kyte-Doolittle hydropathy. The R hclust function was used to hierarchically cluster scaled V gene usage with Manhattan distance and complete linkage. Sharing of clones by CDR3 amino acid sequence was evaluated by resampling 12 repertoires per group over 100 rounds. The repertoires were searched for 60 to 75 published EBV-specific TCRbeta sequences and 245 published CMV-specific TCRbeta sequences. Two CVID samples that yielded fewer than 10,000 sequences were excluded from the analysis, so approximately 40 CVID repertoires were retained. Here the immuneACCESS table is served through TCRdb, limited to in-frame sequences with V and J called. Missing clones are a known gap in these copies; in checked studies unresolved V genes cover under half, and the rest lacks a known reason. D and trimming come from the DNA, and the V and J calls and clone size come from that table. This sample is represented by tens of thousands of clones, with no singletons among them. Clones ranked in the top ten supply around 5.4% of the sample.

CDR1 and CDR2 were assigned from the germline V gene as MGHRA and YSYEKL. The CDR3 has 13 amino acids, counting the end cysteine and phenylalanine. The CDR3 was read in part: 30 bases, with the frame set at base 1. Trimming removed 4 bases from V and 4 bases from J; the gene matches leave 1 base unexplained. The paper's findings and limits, for the study overall: Fewer TCRbeta clones were shared among CVID subjects than among healthy controls (p < 0.0001). Compared with healthy controls, CVID subjects showed increased TCRbeta clonality (t-test p = 0.018), a feature most characteristic of about a third of subjects. Even though DNA input was the same, control samples had an average of approximately 82,000 unique sequences each, compared with approximately 32,000 in CVID samples. Correlations between repertoire features and clinical complications were limited by patient heterogeneity within the CVID cohort. Fewer deletions and N-nucleotide insertions were reportedly observed in CVID TCRbeta sequences, and highly modified clones with 13 or more V deletions were reportedly absent from CVID TCRbeta sequences. It was noted by the authors that sequencing of the repertoires of T cell subpopulations would be needed to clarify the cause of the increased clonality in CVID.

Predominantly Caucasian heritage was noted among both the CVID patients and the healthy controls. Heparinized peripheral whole blood samples of about 4.5 to 8.5 ml were obtained from each donor. Genomic DNA from adults with common variable immune deficiency (CVID) and from healthy adult controls was the source for sequencing TCRbeta CDR3 repertoires. There were approximately 22 healthy adult volunteers in the control group (around twelve female and around 10 male), ranging in age from 23 to 66 years, with a mean age of roughly 35. Diluted blood was density-centrifuged over Hypaque 1077 or Ficoll-Paque to isolate peripheral blood mononuclear cells. Genomic DNA was obtained from unsorted mononuclear cells using either Qiagen column purification or a centrifugation-based method.

The sequence was collected from a person aged 18 to 75 in good health. The sequenced material came from peripheral blood mononuclear cells. The chain uses TRBV4-1 and TRBJ2-5; TRBD2 aligns with 9 central bases. The CDR3 DNA, read in part, is TGCGCCAGCAGCCCTAGCGGGATAGAGACC. It specifies CASSPSGIET. The complete CDR3 reads CASSPSGIETQYF.